This T cell receptor beta chain was obtained from a study of CD8 T cells in ankylosing spondylitis. MiXCR was run by TCRdb on the 5' RACE reads, yielding one entry per CDR3 protein. The data contain approximately 150,000 distinct CDR3 sequences, roughly 10% of them singletons. Remarks on this clonotype: Antigen: not known.

Germline CDR1 is SGHTA and CDR2 is FQGNSA. The CDR3 runs 18 residues. After removal of 0 bases from V and 1 base from J, the junction contained 4 bases not matched to a gene. General observations from the study: A TCR beta motif made of about 8 highly homologous variants seemed typical of ankylosing spondylitis blood. Prior work had noted some motif variants in reactive arthritis blood and synovial fluid.

Sequencing was performed on blood, either unsorted or a sorted T cell fraction (not recorded which). The sequence was collected from a female donor with ankylosing spondylitis or in good health (not recorded which). V and J are TRBV7-2 and TRBJ2-2, with 11 bases matching TRBD2. The CDR3 reads CASSLAQGLAVNTGELFF. For the CDR3, the DNA is TGTGCCAGCAGCTTAGCCCAGGGACTAGCGGTGAACACCGGGGAGCTGTTTTTT.